This T cell receptor (beta chain) was sequenced for a study of T cells expressing NK-cell markers. The CDR3 spans 14 residues. The authors generated TCR beta cDNA through 5'RACE template switching with UMIs. Reanalyzing the 5' RACE reads, TCRdb keeps one entry per CDR3 protein, without DNA. The repertoire shows approximately 460,000 distinct CDR3 sequences; the top ten hold more than 7%. The chain carries TRBV12-3 or TRBV12-4 and TRBJ2-3; as DNA is missing, the TRBD1 call by TCRdb cannot be tested. Sequencing was carried out using blood T cells: a sorted CD56 or NKG2C T cell subset, CD4+ or CD8+ T cells, or bulk PBMC T cells (not recorded which). This TCR came from a woman aged 18 to 69 in good health. The CDR3 spells CASTISRRTDTQYF.